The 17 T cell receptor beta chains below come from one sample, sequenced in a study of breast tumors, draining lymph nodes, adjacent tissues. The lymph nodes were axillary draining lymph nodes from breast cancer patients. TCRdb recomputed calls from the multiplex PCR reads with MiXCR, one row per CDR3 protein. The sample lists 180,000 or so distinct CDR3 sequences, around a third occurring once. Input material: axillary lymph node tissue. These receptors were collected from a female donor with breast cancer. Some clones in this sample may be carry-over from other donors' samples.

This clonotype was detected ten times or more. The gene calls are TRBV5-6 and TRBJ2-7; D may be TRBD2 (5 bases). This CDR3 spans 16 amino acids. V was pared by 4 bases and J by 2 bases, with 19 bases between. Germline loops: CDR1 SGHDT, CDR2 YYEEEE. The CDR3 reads CASSTPWETYPYEQYF. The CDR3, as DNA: TGTGCCAGCAGCACACCCTGGGAGACGTATCCCTACGAGCAGTACTTC.

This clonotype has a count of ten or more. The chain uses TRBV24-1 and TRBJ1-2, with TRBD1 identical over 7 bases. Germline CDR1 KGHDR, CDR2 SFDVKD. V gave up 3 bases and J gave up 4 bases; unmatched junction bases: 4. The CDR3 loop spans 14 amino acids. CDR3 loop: CATSDPTGAYGYTF. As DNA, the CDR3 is TGTGCCACCAGTGATCCCACAGGGGCCTATGGCTACACCTTC.

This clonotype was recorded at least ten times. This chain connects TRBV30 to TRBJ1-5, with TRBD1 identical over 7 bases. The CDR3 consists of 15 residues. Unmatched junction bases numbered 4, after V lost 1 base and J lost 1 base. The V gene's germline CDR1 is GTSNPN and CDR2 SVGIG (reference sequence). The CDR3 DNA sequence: TGTGCCTGGAGTGGAGGGGGCTACAGCAATCAGCCCCAGCATTTT. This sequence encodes CAWSGGGYSNQPQHF.

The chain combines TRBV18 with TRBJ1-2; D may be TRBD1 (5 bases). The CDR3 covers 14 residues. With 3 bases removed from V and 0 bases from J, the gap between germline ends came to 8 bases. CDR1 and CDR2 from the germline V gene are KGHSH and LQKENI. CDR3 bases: TGTGCCAGCTCACCCCAGGGTACTAACTATGGCTACACCTTC. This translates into CASSPQGTNYGYTF.

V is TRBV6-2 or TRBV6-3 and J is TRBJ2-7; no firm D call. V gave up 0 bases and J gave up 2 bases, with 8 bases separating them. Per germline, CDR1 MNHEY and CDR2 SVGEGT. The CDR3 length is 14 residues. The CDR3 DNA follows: TGTGCCAGCAGTTACTCTAGCAGGACCTACGAGCAGTACTTC. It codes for CASSYSSRTYEQYF.

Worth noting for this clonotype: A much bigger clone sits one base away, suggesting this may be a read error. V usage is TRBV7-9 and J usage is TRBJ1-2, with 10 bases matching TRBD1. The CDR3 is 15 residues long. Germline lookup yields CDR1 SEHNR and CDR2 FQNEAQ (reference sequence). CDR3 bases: TGTGCCAGCAGCTTATCCGGGACAGGGGAGGGTGGCCACCCCTTC. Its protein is CASSLSGTGEGGHPF.

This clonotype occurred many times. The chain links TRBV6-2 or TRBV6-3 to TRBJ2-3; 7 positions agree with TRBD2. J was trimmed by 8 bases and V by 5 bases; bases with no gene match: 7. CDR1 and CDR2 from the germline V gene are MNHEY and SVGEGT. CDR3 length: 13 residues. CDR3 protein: CASSNRLAGTQYF. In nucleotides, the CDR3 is TGTGCCAGCAGTAACCGACTAGCCGGTACGCAGTATTTT.

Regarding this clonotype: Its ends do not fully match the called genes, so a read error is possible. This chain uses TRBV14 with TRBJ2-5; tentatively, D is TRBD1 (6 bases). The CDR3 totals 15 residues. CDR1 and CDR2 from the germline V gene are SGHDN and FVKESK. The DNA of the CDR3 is TGTACCAGCAGCTTCGACAGGAGCGTGGGAGAGACCCCGTACTTC. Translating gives CTSSFDRSVGETPYF.

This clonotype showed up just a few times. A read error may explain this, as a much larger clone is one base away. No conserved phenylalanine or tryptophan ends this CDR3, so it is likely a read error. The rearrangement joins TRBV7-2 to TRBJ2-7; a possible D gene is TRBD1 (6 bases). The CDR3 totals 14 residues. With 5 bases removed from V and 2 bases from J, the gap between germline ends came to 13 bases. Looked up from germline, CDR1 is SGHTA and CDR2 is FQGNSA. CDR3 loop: CASSMYRDTYEQYL. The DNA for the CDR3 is TGTGCCAGCAGCATGTACCGGGACACCTACGAGCAGTACCTC.

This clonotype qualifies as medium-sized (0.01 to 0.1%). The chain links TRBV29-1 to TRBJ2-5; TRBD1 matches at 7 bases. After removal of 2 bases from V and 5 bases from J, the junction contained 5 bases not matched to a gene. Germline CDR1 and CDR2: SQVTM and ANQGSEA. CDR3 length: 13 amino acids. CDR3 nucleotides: TGCAGCGTTGAAACTGGGACAGACGAGACCCAGTACTTC. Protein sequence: CSVETGTDETQYF.

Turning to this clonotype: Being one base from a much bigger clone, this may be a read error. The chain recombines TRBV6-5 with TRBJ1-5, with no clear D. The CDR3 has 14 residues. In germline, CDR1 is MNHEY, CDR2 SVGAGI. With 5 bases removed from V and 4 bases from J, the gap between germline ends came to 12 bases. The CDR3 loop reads CASSLGRLNQPQHF. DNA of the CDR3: TGTGCCAGCAGTCTCGGACGGCTTAATCAGCCCCAGCATTTT.

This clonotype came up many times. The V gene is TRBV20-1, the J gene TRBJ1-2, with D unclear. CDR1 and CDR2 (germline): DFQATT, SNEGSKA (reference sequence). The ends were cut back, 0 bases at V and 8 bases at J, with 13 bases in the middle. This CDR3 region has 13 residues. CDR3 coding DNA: TGCAGTGCTAGAGATAGGCCCATCCTGGGCTACACCTTC. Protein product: CSARDRPILGYTF.

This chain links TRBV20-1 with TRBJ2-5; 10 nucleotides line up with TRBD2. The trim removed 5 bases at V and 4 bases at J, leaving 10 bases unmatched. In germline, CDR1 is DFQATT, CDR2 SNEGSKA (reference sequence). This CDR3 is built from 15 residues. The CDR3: CSAGLTSGVLETQYF. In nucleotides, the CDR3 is TGCAGTGCTGGGCTTACTAGCGGGGTCCTAGAGACCCAGTACTTC.

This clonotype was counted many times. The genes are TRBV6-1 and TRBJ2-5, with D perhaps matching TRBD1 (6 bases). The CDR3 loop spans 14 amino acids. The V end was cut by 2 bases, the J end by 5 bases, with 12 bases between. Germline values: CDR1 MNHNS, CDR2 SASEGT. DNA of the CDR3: TGTGCCAGCAGTGAACCGGGAAGGGGGGAGACCCAGTACTTC. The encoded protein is CASSEPGRGETQYF.

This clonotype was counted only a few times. The CDR3 region is CASGLLGTEAFF. CDR3 nucleotides: TGTGCCAGCGGCCTTCTAGGGACTGAAGCTTTCTTT. This chain links TRBV12-3 or TRBV12-4 with TRBJ1-1, with D hard to call. V shed 8 bases and J shed 5 bases, with 12 bases lying between them. The CDR3 sequence is 12 residues long.

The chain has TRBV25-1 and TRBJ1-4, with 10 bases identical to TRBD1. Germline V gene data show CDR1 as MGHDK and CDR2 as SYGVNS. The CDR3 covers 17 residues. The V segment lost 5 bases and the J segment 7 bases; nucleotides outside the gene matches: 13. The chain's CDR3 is CASSLIRGTGEAEKLFF. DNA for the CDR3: TGTGCCAGCAGTCTCATACGGGGGACAGGGGAGGCTGAAAAACTGTTTTTT.

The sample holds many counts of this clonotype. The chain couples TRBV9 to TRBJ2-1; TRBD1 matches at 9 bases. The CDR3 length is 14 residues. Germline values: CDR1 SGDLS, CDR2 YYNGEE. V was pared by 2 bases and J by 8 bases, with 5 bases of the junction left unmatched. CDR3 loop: CASSVRTGDDEQFF. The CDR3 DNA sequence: TGTGCCAGCAGCGTCAGGACAGGGGATGATGAGCAGTTCTTC.